This TCR beta chain came from a study of radiation and T cells in renal cell carcinoma. At the level of the study: Nephrectomy followed 15 Gy stereotactic body radiation by 4 weeks.

Notes on this clone: Its antigen remains unidentified.

This sample's time point: blood 2 weeks post-SBRT. Treatment here: 15 Gy SBRT to primary tumor, nephrectomy 4 weeks later. This CDR3 has 15 residues. Germline CDR1 is SGHTA and CDR2 is FQGNSA. Losses at the gene ends were 5 bases for V and 5 bases for J; bases not matched to a gene: 10. Study observations and caveats: In blood, top tumor clones expanded by 2 weeks, shrinking by 4. Baseline intratumoral clonotype presence is unknown without pretreatment biopsies.

Here immunoSEQ multiplex PCR was the method, and the copy in TCRdb shows in-frame clones only, minus some. This sample has roughly 150,000 clones; about 87% occur once, and the top ten carry 10% to 15%. The sample was blood, taken from a patient whose treatment included radiotherapy and nephrectomy. The gene calls are TRBV7-2 and TRBJ2-3, with 7 bases matching TRBD2. This receptor was obtained from a woman in her fifties or sixties with renal cell carcinoma. This CDR3 reads CASSLQVGGKDTQYF. The CDR3 nucleotides read TGTGCCAGCAGCCTACAGGTGGGAGGGAAAGATACGCAGTATTTT.